This entry features one TCR beta chain sequence. As yet, its antigen is unknown. This sample was taken from a study of graft-versus-host responses after intestinal transplantation. The V segment lost 5 bases and the J segment 3 bases; nucleotides outside the gene matches: 5. This CDR3 is 14 amino acids long. Germline CDR1 and CDR2: WNHNN and SYGVQD (reference sequence). Clones were sequenced by immunoSEQ multiplex PCR, and TCRdb holds only the in-frame ones, with some missing. The sample yields 85,000 to 90,000 clones, under 95% seen once. V and J are TRBV10-1 and TRBJ2-7, with 9 bases aligning to TRBD1. The input for sequencing was unstimulated CD4+ T cells sorted from spleen or lymph node cells, taken before transplant. The origin of this receptor is a human donor who was the organ donor for an intestinal transplant. The CDR3 protein is CASSTRDRDYEQYF. As DNA, the CDR3 is TGCGCCAGCAGTACCCGGGACAGGGACTACGAGCAGTACTTC.